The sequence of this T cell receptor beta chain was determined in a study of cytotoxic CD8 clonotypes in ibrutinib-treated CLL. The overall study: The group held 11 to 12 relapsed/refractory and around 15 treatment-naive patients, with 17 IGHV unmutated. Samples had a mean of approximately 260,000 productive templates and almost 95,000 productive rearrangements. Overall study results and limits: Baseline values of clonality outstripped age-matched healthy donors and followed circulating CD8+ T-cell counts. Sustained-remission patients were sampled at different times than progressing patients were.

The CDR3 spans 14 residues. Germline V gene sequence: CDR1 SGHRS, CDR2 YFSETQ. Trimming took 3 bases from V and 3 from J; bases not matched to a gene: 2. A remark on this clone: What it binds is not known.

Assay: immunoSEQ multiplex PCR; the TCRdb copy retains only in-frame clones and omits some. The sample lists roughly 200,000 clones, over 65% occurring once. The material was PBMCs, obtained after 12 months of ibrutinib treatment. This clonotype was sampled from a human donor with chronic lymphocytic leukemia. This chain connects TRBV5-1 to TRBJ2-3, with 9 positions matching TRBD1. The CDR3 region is CASSSDRGTDTQYF. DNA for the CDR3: TGCGCCAGCAGCTCGGACAGGGGAACAGATACGCAGTATTTT.